The 8 T cell receptor beta chains below were found in one sample sequenced in a study of CD8 T cells in ankylosing spondylitis. The study's findings and limits: Apparently characteristic of ankylosing spondylitis blood was a TCR beta motif (roughly 8 highly homologous variants).

Their antigen targets remain unknown. TCRdb reprocessed the 5' RACE reads with MiXCR, giving one entry per CDR3 protein. Of some 330,000 distinct CDR3 sequences listed, 6.5% to 10% are singletons. The sample consisted of blood, either unsorted or a sorted T cell fraction (not recorded which). Every receptor here comes from a male donor with ankylosing spondylitis.

The V call is TRBV20-1, the J call TRBJ2-7, with 9 positions matching TRBD2. The V and J ends lost 0 bases and 5 bases, in that order; junction bases with no gene match: 8. Germline-derived CDR1 and CDR2 are DFQATT and SNEGSKA (reference sequence). This CDR3 comprises 15 residues. In DNA form, the CDR3 reads TGCAGTGCTAGAGAAGGCGGGAGGGCCGGGAACGAGCAGTACTTC. Translating gives CSAREGGRAGNEQYF.

The J gene is TRBJ2-7, the V gene TRBV11-2; 9 bases agree with TRBD2. Germline loops: CDR1 SGHAT, CDR2 FQNNGV. The trim removed 1 base at V and 3 bases at J, leaving 7 bases unmatched. The CDR3 extends over 16 amino acids. CDR3 amino acids: CASSLAPGLANYEQYF. CDR3 nucleotides: TGTGCCAGCAGCTTAGCACCGGGACTAGCCAACTACGAGCAGTACTTC.

The rearrangement joins TRBV4-3 to TRBJ2-3; D is uncertain. The germline CDR1 and CDR2 sequences are LGHNA and YSLEER. The CDR3 has 17 residues. V was trimmed by 0 bases and J by 0 bases, leaving 13 bases between them. CDR3 region: CASSQESGPWSTDTQYF. In DNA form, the CDR3 reads TGCGCCAGCAGCCAAGAGTCGGGTCCCTGGAGCACAGATACGCAGTATTTT.

This clonotype was observed a handful of times. The J gene is TRBJ1-3, the V gene TRBV15, with 8 bases fitting TRBD1. Losses at the gene ends were 3 bases for V and 7 bases for J; bases not matched to a gene: 5. The CDR3 sequence is 14 residues long. CDR1 and CDR2 (germline): LNHNV, YYDKDF (reference sequence). The CDR3: CATSRWTGTNTIYF. CDR3 DNA: TGTGCCACCAGCAGGTGGACAGGGACGAACACCATATATTTT.

The table lists this clonotype with a few counts. The gene calls are TRBV5-1 and TRBJ2-7; maybe TRBD1 (5 bases). From germline, CDR1 is SGHRS and CDR2 YFSETQ. CDR3 length equals 14 residues. The V and J ends lost 0 bases and 3 bases respectively, with 10 bases between them. As DNA, the CDR3 is TGCGCCAGCAGCTTGGGGGTCAGGGTCTACGAGCAGTACTTC. This translates into CASSLGVRVYEQYF.

At least ten counts were recorded for this clonotype. J is TRBJ1-5 and V is TRBV12-3 or TRBV12-4, with D unclear. The CDR3 is 13 amino acids. Trimming cost V 2 bases and J 6 bases, with 8 bases left between them. The CDR3 protein is CASSLSGTQPQHF. CDR3 nucleotide sequence: TGTGCCAGCAGTTTATCGGGTACTCAGCCCCAGCATTTT.

The rearrangement joins TRBV12-3 or TRBV12-4 to TRBJ1-2; unclear D gene. V was shortened by 7 bases and J by 0 bases, with 15 bases between the two germline ends. The CDR3 is 15 residues long. CDR3 loop: CASTTSHVANYGYTF. CDR3 DNA: TGTGCCAGCACCACATCCCACGTAGCTAACTATGGCTACACCTTC.

The gene calls are TRBV20-1 and TRBJ2-1; TRBD1 matches at 7 bases. The germline gives CDR1 DFQATT, CDR2 SNEGSKA (reference sequence). The CDR3 length is 18 residues. Trimming removed 1 base from V and 1 base from J; junction bases left unmatched: 13. This CDR3 reads CSARGQGKVRASYNEQFF. CDR3 in DNA: TGCAGTGCTAGAGGACAGGGAAAGGTCCGGGCGTCCTACAATGAGCAGTTCTTC.